The clone carrying this T cell receptor beta chain was counted a few times. Germline loops: CDR1 SGHTA, CDR2 FQGNSA. With 3 bases clipped from V and 1 base from J, the junction kept 5 bases outside the gene matches. The CDR3 sequence is 15 residues long. This sample was included in a study of T-cell reconstitution after alpha-beta-depleted transplantation in children. Using unique molecular identifiers, the investigators prepared the TCRbeta library. TCRdb called the PCR reads again in MiXCR, with one record for every CDR3 protein. This sample carries approximately 390,000 distinct CDR3 sequences, about 11% of them seen once, and the ten largest clones take about 5%.

Material: PBMCs from the stem cell graft donor, obtained from the stem cell graft. The genes are TRBV7-2 and TRBJ2-5; 7 bases are a match to TRBD1. The source is a human donor who donated a stem cell graft to a child with acute myeloid leukemia. This CDR3 is CASSFVTGPQETQYF. CDR3 nucleotides: TGTGCCAGCAGCTTTGTGACAGGGCCCCAAGAGACCCAGTACTTC.